This T cell receptor beta chain is from a study of blood T cell repertoires in COVID-19. Source study methods: Reference gene primer amplification yielded estimated nucleated cell counts. Clones were sequenced by immunoSEQ multiplex PCR, and TCRdb holds only the in-frame ones, with some missing. That table gives V, J and clone size, and the DNA gave D and trimming. Among under 200,000 clones, 84% were seen once, and the ten largest hold around 7.9%. Donors in Cohort 3 who had recovered were those with two negative PCRs, healthcare professional clearance, or resolution of their symptoms. Germline V CDR1 and CDR2: MNHEY, SMNVEV (reference sequence). The CDR3 runs 15 residues. V lost 2 bases and J 7 bases, leaving 12 bases between the germline ends.

Sequenced input: PBMCs or T cells enriched from blood (not recorded which). The chain couples TRBV27 to TRBJ1-6; D is undetermined. The TCR comes from a man aged 45-60 years who had recovered from COVID-19. CDR3 in DNA: TGTGCCAGCAGTTTAAGCCCTACTGTAAATTCACCCCTCCACTTT. Its protein product is CASSLSPTVNSPLHF.